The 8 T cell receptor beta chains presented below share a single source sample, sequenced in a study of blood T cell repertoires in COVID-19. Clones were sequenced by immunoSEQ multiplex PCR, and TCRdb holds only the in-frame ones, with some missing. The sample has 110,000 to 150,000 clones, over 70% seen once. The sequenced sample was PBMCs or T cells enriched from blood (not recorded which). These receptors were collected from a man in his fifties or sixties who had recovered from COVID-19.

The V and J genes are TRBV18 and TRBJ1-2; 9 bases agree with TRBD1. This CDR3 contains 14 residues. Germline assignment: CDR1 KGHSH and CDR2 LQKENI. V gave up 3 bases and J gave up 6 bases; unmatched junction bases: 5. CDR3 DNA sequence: TGTGCCAGCTCACCGGGACAGGGAGGTGATGGCTACACCTTC. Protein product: CASSPGQGGDGYTF.

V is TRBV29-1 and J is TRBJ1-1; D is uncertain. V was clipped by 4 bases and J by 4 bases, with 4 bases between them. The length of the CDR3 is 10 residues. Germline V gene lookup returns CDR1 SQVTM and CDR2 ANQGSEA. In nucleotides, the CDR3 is TGCAGCGTTGTTAGCACTGAAGCTTTCTTT. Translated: CSVVSTEAFF.

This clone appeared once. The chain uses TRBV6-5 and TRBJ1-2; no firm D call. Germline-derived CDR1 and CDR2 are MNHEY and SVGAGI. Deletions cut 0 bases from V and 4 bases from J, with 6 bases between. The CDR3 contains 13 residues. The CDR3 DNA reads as TGTGCCAGCAGTTACTCGAGTACCTATGGCTACACCTTC. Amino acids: CASSYSSTYGYTF.

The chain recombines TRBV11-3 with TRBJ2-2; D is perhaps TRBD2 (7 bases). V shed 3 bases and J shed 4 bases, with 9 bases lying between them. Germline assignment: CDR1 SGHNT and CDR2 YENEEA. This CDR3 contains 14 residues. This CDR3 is CASSLGGGTGELFF. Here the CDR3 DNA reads TGTGCCAGCAGCTTGGGAGGGGGCACCGGGGAGCTGTTTTTT.

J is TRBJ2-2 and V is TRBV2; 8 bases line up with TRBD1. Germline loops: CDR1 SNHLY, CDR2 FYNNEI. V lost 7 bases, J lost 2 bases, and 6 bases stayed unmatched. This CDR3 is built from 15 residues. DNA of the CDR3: TGTGCCAGCAAAACAGGGGGTGCTAACACCGGGGAGCTGTTTTTT. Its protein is CASKTGGANTGELFF. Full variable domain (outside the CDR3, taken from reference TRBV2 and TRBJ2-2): EPEVTQTPSHQVTQMGQEVILRCVPISNHLYFYWYRQILGQKVEFLVSFYNNEISEKSEIFDDQFSVERPDGSNFTLKIRSTKLEDSAMYFCASKTGGANTGELFFGEGSRLTVL.

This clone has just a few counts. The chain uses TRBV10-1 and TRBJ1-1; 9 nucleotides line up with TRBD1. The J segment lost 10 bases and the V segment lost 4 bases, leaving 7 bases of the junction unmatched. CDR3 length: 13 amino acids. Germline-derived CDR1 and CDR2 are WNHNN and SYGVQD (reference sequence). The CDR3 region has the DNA TGCGCCAGCAGTGTCCCGGGACAGGGATTAGCTTTCTTT. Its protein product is CASSVPGQGLAFF.

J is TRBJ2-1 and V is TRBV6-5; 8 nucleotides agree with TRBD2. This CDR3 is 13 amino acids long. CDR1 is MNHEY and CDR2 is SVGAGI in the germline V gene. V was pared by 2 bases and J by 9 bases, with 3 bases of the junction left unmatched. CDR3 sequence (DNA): TGTGCCAGCAGTTACGCCGGGAGGGCTGAGCAGTTCTTC. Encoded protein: CASSYAGRAEQFF.

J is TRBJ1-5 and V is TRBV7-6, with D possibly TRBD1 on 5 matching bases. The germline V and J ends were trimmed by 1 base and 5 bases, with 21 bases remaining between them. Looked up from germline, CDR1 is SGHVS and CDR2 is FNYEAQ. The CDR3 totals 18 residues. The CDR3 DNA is TGTGCCAGCAGCTTAGACCTAAGTGCGGCAGGGAAGGATCAGCCCCAGCATTTT. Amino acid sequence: CASSLDLSAAGKDQPQHF.